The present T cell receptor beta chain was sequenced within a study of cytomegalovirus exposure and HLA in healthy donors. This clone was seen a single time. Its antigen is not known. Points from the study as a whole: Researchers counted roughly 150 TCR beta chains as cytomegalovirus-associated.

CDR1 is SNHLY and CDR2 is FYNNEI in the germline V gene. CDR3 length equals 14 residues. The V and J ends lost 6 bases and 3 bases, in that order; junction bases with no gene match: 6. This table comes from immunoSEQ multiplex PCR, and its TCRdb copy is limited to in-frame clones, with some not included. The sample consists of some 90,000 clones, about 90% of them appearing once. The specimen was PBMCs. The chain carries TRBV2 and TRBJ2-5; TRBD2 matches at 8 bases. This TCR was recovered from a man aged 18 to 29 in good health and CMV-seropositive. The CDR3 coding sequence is TGTGCCAGCAGGGGACTAGTAGCGGAAGAGACCCAGTACTTC. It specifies CASRGLVAEETQYF.